Below, 24 T cell receptor beta chains from the same sample are listed, as sequenced in a study of Graves' ophthalmopathy and Graves' hyperthyroidism. Amplifying from RNA transcripts, the study obtained TCR beta CDR3 regions. The first round was an RT-PCR with HTBI primers, and the second round was a multiplex PCR. In TCRdb, the multiplex PCR reads were re-called with MiXCR into one record per CDR3 protein. The table has 660,000 or so distinct CDR3 sequences, approximately 39% seen once. Sequences were obtained from peripheral blood. The receptors here all came from an adult man with Graves' ophthalmopathy.

The V and J genes are TRBV20-1 and TRBJ2-2; D might be TRBD2 (6 bases). This CDR3 region has 13 residues. Per germline, CDR1 DFQATT and CDR2 SNEGSKA (reference sequence). Trimming removed 6 bases from V and 6 bases from J, with 14 bases in between. CDR3: CSASGTASGELFF. The CDR3 DNA sequence: TGCAGTGCCTCAGGGACTGCCTCCGGGGAGCTGTTTTTT.

Concerning this clonotype: A single base separates this from a much larger clone, so it may be a read error. The gene calls are TRBV9 and TRBJ2-5; TRBD2 agrees at 7 bases. Germline V gene data show CDR1 as SGDLS and CDR2 as YYNGEE. The CDR3 runs 15 residues. J gave up 5 bases and V 3 bases, and 10 bases lay outside the gene matches. The CDR3 loop reads CASSGGGSPRETQYF. The CDR3 DNA follows: TGTGCCAGCAGCGGCGGCGGGAGTCCTAGGGAGACCCAGTACTTC.

The rearrangement links TRBV10-3 to TRBJ2-7, with D tentatively TRBD2 (5 bases). CDR1 ENHRY and CDR2 SYGVKD come from the germline V gene. V lost 6 bases and J 3 bases, leaving 12 bases between the germline ends. The CDR3 contains 13 residues. The CDR3 nucleotides read TGTGCCATCAGGTCCGGACTCCTCTACGAGCAGTACTTC. Its protein is CAIRSGLLYEQYF.

The chain employs TRBV15 and TRBJ1-5, with unresolved D. Germline CDR1 LNHNV, CDR2 YYDKDF (reference sequence). There are 16 residues in the CDR3. V lost 3 bases, J lost 0 bases, and 12 bases lay in between. The CDR3 reads CATSSASQYSNQPQHF. The CDR3 bases are TGTGCCACCAGCAGTGCAAGTCAGTATAGCAATCAGCCCCAGCATTTT.

V and J are TRBV5-1 and TRBJ2-2; D possibly matches TRBD1 or TRBD2 (6 bases each). V lost 1 base, J lost 4 bases, and 17 bases lay in between. CDR1 SGHRS and CDR2 YFSETQ come from the germline V gene. The CDR3 spans 17 residues. CDR3 DNA: TGCGCCAGCAGCTTGCTACAGGGCGTCGGGGGCACCGGGGAGCTGTTTTTT. Protein product: CASSLLQGVGGTGELFF. The whole variable domain, filled in from reference TRBV5-1 and TRBJ2-2, reads KAGVTQTPRYLIKTRGQQVTLSCSPISGHRSVSWYQQTPGQGLQFLFEYFSETQRNKGNFPGRFSGRQFSNSRSEMNVSTLELGDSALYLCASSLLQGVGGTGELFFGEGSRLTVL.

This clonotype was found once. The chain couples TRBV11-2 to TRBJ1-5; possible D gene TRBD1, 5 bases. The germline CDR1 and CDR2 sequences are SGHAT and FQNNGV. CDR3 length: 15 amino acids. Trimming took 8 bases from V and 3 from J, leaving 17 bases between them. CDR3 nucleotide sequence: TGTGCCAGCCGTCCCCAGGGAGCCCCCAATCAGCCCCAGCATTTT. Encoded protein: CASRPQGAPNQPQHF.

This clonotype has at least ten counts. This sequence joins TRBV2 and TRBJ2-5; 7 bases are a match to TRBD1. The CDR3 contains 13 residues. Germline CDR1 reads SNHLY; CDR2 reads FYNNEI. V lost 6 bases to trimming and J lost 7 bases; unmatched junction nucleotides: 8. CDR3 DNA sequence: TGTGCCAGCAGAAGGGGACAGACGGGGACCCAGTACTTC. Its translation is CASRRGQTGTQYF.

The sample holds a few counts of this clonotype. V and J are TRBV3-1 and TRBJ1-2, with 8 positions matching TRBD1. Germline CDR1 and CDR2: LGHDT and YNNKEL (reference sequence). This CDR3 spans 14 amino acids. J lost 4 bases, V lost 4 bases, and 5 bases had no gene match. As DNA, the CDR3 is TGTGCCAGCAGCCCTTATACAGGGGGCTATGGCTACACCTTC. Translation: CASSPYTGGYGYTF.

This clonotype appeared many times. The chain combines TRBV19 with TRBJ1-5, with a weak D call TRBD1 (5 bases). Germline CDR1 is LNHDA and CDR2 is SQIVND (reference sequence). V was pared by 5 bases and J by 5 bases, with 13 bases between. This CDR3 contains 14 residues. CDR3 region: CASSERDGDQPQHF. Written as DNA, the CDR3 is TGTGCCAGTAGTGAAAGGGACGGAGATCAGCCCCAGCATTTT.

This clonotype was recorded at least ten times. The CDR3 reads CASKVDRGHEQYF. The CDR3 DNA sequence: TGTGCCAGCAAAGTTGACAGGGGGCACGAGCAGTACTTC. V and J are TRBV2 and TRBJ2-7; 10 nucleotides match TRBD1. The CDR3 has 13 residues. In germline, CDR1 is SNHLY, CDR2 FYNNEI. Germline trimming cut 7 bases from V and 5 bases from J; bases unmatched to any gene: 5.

V usage is TRBV7-9 and J usage is TRBJ1-2; 10 bases fit TRBD1. Trimming at V came to 5 bases and at J to 12 bases, leaving 3 bases not matched to a gene. CDR3 length: 11 residues. Germline values: CDR1 SEHNR, CDR2 FQNEAQ (reference sequence). CDR3: CASSLTGGNTF. The CDR3 nucleotides are TGTGCCAGCAGCCTGACAGGGGGCAACACCTTC.

Ten or more counts support this clonotype. The rearrangement uses TRBV7-3 and TRBJ2-5, with TRBD2 matching 12 bases. V lost 4 bases to trimming and J lost 5 bases; unmatched junction nucleotides: 8. This CDR3 is built from 16 residues. CDR1 is SGHTA, CDR2 FQGTGA, per germline. The DNA for the CDR3 is TGTGCCAGCAGCTCGTCTCTAGCGGGAGGGATTGAGACCCAGTACTTC. Its translation is CASSSSLAGGIETQYF.

Concerning this clonotype: A read error may explain this, as a much larger clone is one base away. The genes are TRBV7-9 and TRBJ1-5; D unclear. The length of the CDR3 is 16 residues. Per the germline V gene, CDR1 is SEHNR and CDR2 is FQNEAQ (reference sequence). This CDR3 reads CASSLLTASGNQPQLF. The DNA for the CDR3 is TGTGCCAGCAGCCTCCTGACGGCCAGTGGCAATCAGCCCCAGCTTTTT.

V and J are TRBV29-1 and TRBJ2-5; the D is unclear. Germline CDR1 and CDR2: SQVTM and ANQGSEA. Trimming removed 8 bases at V and 2 bases at J, with 21 bases between. This CDR3 region has 15 residues. CDR3 DNA sequence: TGCAGCCTAGGGAATTTTCCGGGCCCTCAAGAGACCCAGTACTTC. Translated: CSLGNFPGPQETQYF.

This clonotype was observed many times. At one end the junction does not follow the germline gene, possibly because of a read error. CDR3 nucleotides: TGTGCCAGCAGTGAAATGGTTCGTCCTTCGTCCTCCGGGACAGGCTTT. It is translated as CASSEMVRPSSSGTGF. V usage is TRBV6-1 and J usage is TRBJ1-3; 8 bases line up with TRBD1. This CDR3 is 16 amino acids long. CDR1 and CDR2 from the germline V gene are MNHNS and SASEGT.

Remarks on this clonotype: A much larger clone is a single base away; this may be a read error. The chain joins TRBV19 to TRBJ1-1; D is ambiguous. The CDR3 has 14 amino acids. Looked up from germline, CDR1 is LNHDA and CDR2 is SQIVND (reference sequence). V gave up 3 bases and J gave up 0 bases, with 8 bases separating them. The CDR3, as DNA: TGTGCCAGTAGTATCTCAGCCGTGAACACTGAAGCTTTCTTT. Residues: CASSISAVNTEAFF.

This clonotype was detected many times. The chain combines TRBV7-9 with TRBJ1-2; TRBD1 aligns across 10 bases. Germline V lookup: CDR1 SEHNR, CDR2 FQNEAQ (reference sequence). V dropped 5 bases and J dropped 3; count of bases not matched to a gene: 6. The CDR3 totals 15 residues. Here the CDR3 DNA reads TGTGCCAGCAGCACCGGGACAGGGGTATACTATGGCTACACCTTC. It encodes CASSTGTGVYYGYTF.

This clonotype was found a few times. Its ends do not fully match the called genes, so a read error is possible. This chain uses TRBV7-2 with TRBJ1-1; a weak D match, TRBD1 (6 bases). CDR3 length: 14 residues. In germline, CDR1 is SGHTA, CDR2 FQGNSA. In DNA, the CDR3 is TGCGCCAGCAGCCAAGTTTCAGGGGACACTGAAGCTTTCTTT. Translation gives CASSQVSGDTEAFF. The full variable domain, completed using reference TRBV7-2 and TRBJ1-1, is GAGVSQSPSNKVTEKGKDVELRCDPISGHTALYWYRQSLGQGLEFLIYFQGNSAPDKSGLPSDRFSAERTGGSVSTLTIQRTQQEDSAVYLCASSQVSGDTEAFFGQGTRLTVV.

The table lists this clonotype with a count of one. The chain carries TRBV29-1 and TRBJ2-5, with 8 bases lining up with TRBD2. V lost 6 bases to trimming and J lost 1 base; unmatched junction nucleotides: 10. Germline CDR1 is SQVTM and CDR2 is ANQGSEA. This CDR3 region has 15 residues. The CDR3 bases are TGCAGCGTGGCAGAACTAGCGGAGCGCCAAGAGACCCAGTACTTC. It specifies CSVAELAERQETQYF.

This clonotype has ten or more counts. V usage is TRBV14 and J usage is TRBJ2-7, with TRBD1 identical over 7 bases. The length of the CDR3 is 15 residues. With 3 bases clipped from V and 2 bases from J, the junction kept 7 bases outside the gene matches. The germline V gene has CDR1 SGHDN and CDR2 FVKESK. The CDR3 DNA reads as TGTGCCAGCAGCCAGGCGACAGGGTGGCCCTACGAGCAGTACTTC. This gives the protein CASSQATGWPYEQYF.

Ten or more counts support this clonotype. The CDR3 loop is CASSLTPNYGYTF. Written as DNA, the CDR3 is TGTGCCAGCAGTCTTACCCCAAACTATGGCTACACCTTC. This chain links TRBV2 with TRBJ1-2, with D unclear. CDR1 is SNHLY and CDR2 is FYNNEI in the germline V gene. The V and J ends lost 5 bases and 2 bases respectively, with 9 bases between them. The CDR3 spans 13 residues.

This clonotype appeared a few times. CDR3 nucleotides: TGTGCCAGCAGCTTAGATCGGGCGGTAGCCTACGAGCAGTACTTC. This encodes CASSLDRAVAYEQYF. The chain recombines TRBV11-2 with TRBJ2-7; no reliable D call. Trimming pared 0 bases from V and 2 bases from J, leaving 11 bases between. There are 15 residues in the CDR3. Looked up from germline, CDR1 is SGHAT and CDR2 is FQNNGV.

There are a few counts of this clonotype. The CDR3 DNA is TGCGCCAGCAGCCCGAACTCCGGGACAACGAACACTGAAGCTTTCTTT. Translating it yields CASSPNSGTTNTEAFF. The gene calls are TRBV5-1 and TRBJ1-1, with D perhaps matching TRBD1 (6 bases). There are 16 residues in the CDR3. V was trimmed by 4 bases and J by 1 base, leaving 17 bases between them. CDR1 is SGHRS and CDR2 is YFSETQ in the germline V gene.

This clonotype was observed many times. The V call is TRBV7-9, the J call TRBJ1-4; D remains unclear. The germline gives CDR1 SEHNR, CDR2 FQNEAQ (reference sequence). The CDR3 has 15 residues. V gave up 0 bases and J gave up 8 bases, with 13 bases separating them. As DNA, the CDR3 is TGTGCCAGCAGCTTAGCGGAGACGGATACGGAAAAACTGTTTTTT. It is translated as CASSLAETDTEKLFF.